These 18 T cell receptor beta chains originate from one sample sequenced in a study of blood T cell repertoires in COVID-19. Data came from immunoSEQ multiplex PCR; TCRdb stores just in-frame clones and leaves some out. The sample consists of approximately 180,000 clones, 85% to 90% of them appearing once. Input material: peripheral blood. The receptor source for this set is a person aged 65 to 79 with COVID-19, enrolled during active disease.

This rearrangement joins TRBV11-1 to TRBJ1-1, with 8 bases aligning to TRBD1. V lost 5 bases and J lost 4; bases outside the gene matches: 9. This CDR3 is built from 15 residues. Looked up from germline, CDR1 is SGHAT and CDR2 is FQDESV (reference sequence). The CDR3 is CASSDGRTGFTEAFF. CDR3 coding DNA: TGTGCCAGCAGCGACGGTCGGACAGGGTTCACTGAAGCTTTCTTT.

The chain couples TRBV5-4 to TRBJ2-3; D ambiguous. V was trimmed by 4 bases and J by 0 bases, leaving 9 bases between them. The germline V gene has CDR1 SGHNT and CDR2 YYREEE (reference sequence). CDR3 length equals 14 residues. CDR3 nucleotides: TGTGCCAGCAGCCTCGAGCCTAGCACAGATACGCAGTATTTT. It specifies CASSLEPSTDTQYF.

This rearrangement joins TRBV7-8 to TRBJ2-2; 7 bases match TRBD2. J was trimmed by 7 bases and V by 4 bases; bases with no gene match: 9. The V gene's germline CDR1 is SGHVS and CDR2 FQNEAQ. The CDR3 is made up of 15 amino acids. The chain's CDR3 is CASSSLGRAVGELFF. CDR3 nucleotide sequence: TGTGCCAGCAGCTCCTTGGGGAGGGCCGTCGGGGAGCTGTTTTTT. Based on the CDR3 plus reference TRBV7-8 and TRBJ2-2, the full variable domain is GAGVSQSPRYKVAKRGQDVALRCDPISGHVSLFWYQQALGQGPEFLTYFQNEAQLDKSGLPSDRFFAERPEGSVSTLKIQRTQQEDSAVYLCASSSLGRAVGELFFGEGSRLTVL.

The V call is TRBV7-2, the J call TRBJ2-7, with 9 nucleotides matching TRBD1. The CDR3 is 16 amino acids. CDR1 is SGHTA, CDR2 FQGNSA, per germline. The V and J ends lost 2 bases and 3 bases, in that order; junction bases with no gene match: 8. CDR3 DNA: TGTGCCAGCAGCTTACTCCTGACAGGGGGAAACTACGAGCAGTACTTC. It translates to CASSLLLTGGNYEQYF.

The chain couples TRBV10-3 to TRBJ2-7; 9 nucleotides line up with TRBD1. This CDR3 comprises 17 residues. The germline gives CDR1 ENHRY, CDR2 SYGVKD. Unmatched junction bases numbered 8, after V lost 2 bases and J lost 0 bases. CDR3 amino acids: CAISEPGGTGNSYEQYF. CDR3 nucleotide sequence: TGTGCCATCAGTGAGCCAGGGGGGACAGGGAACTCCTACGAGCAGTACTTC.

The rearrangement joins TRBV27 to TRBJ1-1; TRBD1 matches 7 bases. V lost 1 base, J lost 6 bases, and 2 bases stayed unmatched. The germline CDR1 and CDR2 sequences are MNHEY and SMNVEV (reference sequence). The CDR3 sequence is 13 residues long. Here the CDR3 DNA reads TGTGCCAGCAGTTTATACAGGGGTCCTGAAGCTTTCTTT. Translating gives CASSLYRGPEAFF.

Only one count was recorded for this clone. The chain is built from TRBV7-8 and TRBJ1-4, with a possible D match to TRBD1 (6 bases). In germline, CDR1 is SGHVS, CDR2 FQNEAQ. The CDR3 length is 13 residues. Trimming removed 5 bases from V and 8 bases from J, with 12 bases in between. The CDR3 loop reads CASSPGQLEKLFF. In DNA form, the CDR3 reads TGTGCCAGCAGCCCAGGACAGCTGGAAAAACTGTTTTTT.

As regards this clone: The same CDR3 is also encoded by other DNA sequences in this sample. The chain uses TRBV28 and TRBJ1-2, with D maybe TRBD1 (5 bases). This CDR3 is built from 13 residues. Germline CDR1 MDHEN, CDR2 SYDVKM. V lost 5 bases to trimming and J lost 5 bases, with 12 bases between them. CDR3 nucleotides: TGTGCCAGCAGTCTAGTCGGGGGTTATGGCTACACCTTC. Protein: CASSLVGGYGYTF.

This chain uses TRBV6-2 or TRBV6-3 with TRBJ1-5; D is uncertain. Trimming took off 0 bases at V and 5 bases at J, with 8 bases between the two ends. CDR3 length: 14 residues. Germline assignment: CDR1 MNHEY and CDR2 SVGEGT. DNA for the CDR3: TGTGCCAGCAGTTACTCGAACCGAGATCAGCCCCAGCATTTT. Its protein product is CASSYSNRDQPQHF.

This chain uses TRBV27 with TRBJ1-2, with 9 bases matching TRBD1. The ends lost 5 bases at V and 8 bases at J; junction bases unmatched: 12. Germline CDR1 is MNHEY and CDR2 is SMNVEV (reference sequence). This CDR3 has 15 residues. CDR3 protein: CASSIRDRVARGYTF. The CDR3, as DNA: TGTGCCAGCAGTATTAGGGACAGGGTGGCGCGGGGCTACACCTTC.

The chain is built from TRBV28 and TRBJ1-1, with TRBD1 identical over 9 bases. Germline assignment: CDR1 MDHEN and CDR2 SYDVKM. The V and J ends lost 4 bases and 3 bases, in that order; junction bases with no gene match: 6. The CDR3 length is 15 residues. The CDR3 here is CASSSNRQGDTEAFF. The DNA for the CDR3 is TGTGCCAGCAGTTCGAATCGACAGGGGGACACTGAAGCTTTCTTT.

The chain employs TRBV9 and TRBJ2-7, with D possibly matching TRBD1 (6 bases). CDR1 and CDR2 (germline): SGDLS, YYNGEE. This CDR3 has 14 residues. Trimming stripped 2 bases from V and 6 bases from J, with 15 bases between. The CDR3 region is CASSVGALGGEQYF. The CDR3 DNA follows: TGTGCCAGCAGCGTTGGAGCTCTAGGGGGCGAGCAGTACTTC.

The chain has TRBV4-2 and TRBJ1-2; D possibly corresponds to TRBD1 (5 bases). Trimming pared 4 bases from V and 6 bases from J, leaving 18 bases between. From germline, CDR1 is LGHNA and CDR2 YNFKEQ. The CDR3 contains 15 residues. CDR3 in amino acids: CASSPFGQGSDGYTF. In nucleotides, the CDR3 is TGTGCCAGCAGCCCCTTTGGGCAGGGTTCAGATGGCTACACCTTC.

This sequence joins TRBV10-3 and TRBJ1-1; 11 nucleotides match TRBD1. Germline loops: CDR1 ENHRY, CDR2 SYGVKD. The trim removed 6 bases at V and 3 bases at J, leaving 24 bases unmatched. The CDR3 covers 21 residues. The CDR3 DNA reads TGTGCCATCAGAGGAAAGCCCCGGACAGGGGGCGTTTTAGCCCGTGACACTGAAGCTTTCTTT. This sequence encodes CAIRGKPRTGGVLARDTEAFF.

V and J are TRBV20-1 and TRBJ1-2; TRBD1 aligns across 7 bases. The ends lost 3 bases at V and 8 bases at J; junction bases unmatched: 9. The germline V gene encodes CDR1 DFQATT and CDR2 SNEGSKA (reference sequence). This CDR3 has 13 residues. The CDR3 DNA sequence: TGCAGTGCTAGTGGAGGACAGGCTAAGGGCTACACCTTC. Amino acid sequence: CSASGGQAKGYTF.

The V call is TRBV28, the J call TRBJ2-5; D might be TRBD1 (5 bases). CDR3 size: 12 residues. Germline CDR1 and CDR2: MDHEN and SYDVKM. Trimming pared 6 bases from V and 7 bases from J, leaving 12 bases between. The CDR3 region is CASRGLIWTQYF. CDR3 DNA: TGTGCCAGCAGGGGGCTCATTTGGACCCAGTACTTC.

The CDR3: CASSPPGNQPQHF. Here the CDR3 DNA reads TGTGCCAGCAGTCCTCCGGGCAATCAGCCCCAGCATTTT. This chain uses TRBV28 with TRBJ1-5; unclear D gene. CDR3 length: 13 residues. Trimming took 5 bases from V and 2 from J, leaving 7 bases between them. Looked up from germline, CDR1 is MDHEN and CDR2 is SYDVKM.

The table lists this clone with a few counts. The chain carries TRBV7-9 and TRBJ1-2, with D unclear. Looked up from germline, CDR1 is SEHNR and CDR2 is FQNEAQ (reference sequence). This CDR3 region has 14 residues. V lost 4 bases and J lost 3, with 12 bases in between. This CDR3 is CASSYQALHYGYTF. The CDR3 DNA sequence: TGTGCCAGCAGCTACCAGGCCCTACACTATGGCTACACCTTC.